The rows below give T cell receptor beta chains drawn from one sample of a study of T-cell memory formation after mild COVID-19. TCRdb fed the 5' RACE reads into MiXCR, producing one record per CDR3 protein. The profile shows some 210,000 distinct CDR3 sequences, roughly 18% of them singletons. The sample was PBMCs or a T cell subset sorted from them (not recorded which). The receptors were gathered from an adult woman who had mild COVID-19 (a few samples of this study predate the infection). Cell type and time point are not known. Both conserved end residues are part of each CDR3. The D gene is left open where the match is weak. The size field is filled for only some rows; it gives once, few, many or a size class.

abundance: few
d_gene: .
v_gene: TRBV20-1
len: 11
j_gene: TRBJ2-7
CDR3aa: CSAGKNYEQYF
CDR3nt: TGCAGTGCTGGAAAAAACTACGAGCAGTACTTC

abundance: few
d_gene: TRBD1
v_gene: TRBV6-5
len: 15
j_gene: TRBJ2-7
CDR3aa: CASSLGDRQYYEQYF
CDR3nt: TGTGCCAGCAGTTTGGGGGACAGGCAATATTACGAGCAGTACTTC

abundance: many
d_gene: TRBD2
v_gene: TRBV2
len: 18
j_gene: TRBJ2-1
CDR3aa: CASSKGLAGGSSYNEQFF
CDR3nt: TGTGCCAGCAGTAAGGGACTAGCGGGAGGAAGCTCCTACAATGAGCAGTTCTTC

abundance: few
d_gene: TRBD1
v_gene: TRBV4-1
len: 18
j_gene: TRBJ1-2
CDR3aa: CASRAPLKYRGPGYGYTF
CDR3nt: TGCGCCAGCAGGGCCCCGCTGAAGTACAGGGGGCCGGGCTATGGCTACACCTTC

abundance: few
d_gene: .
v_gene: TRBV4-3
len: 17
j_gene: TRBJ2-3
CDR3aa: CASSQDLLAVSTDTQYF
CDR3nt: TGCGCCAGCAGCCAAGACCTACTAGCAGTTAGCACAGATACGCAGTATTTT

abundance: many
d_gene: .
v_gene: TRBV6-5
len: 14
j_gene: TRBJ2-5
CDR3aa: CASRGLRSQETQYF
CDR3nt: TGTGCCAGCAGAGGACTCAGGAGTCAAGAGACCCAGTACTTC

abundance: many
d_gene: .
v_gene: TRBV5-1
len: 15
j_gene: TRBJ2-3
CDR3aa: CASSLARPGTDTQYF
CDR3nt: TGCGCCAGCAGCTTGGCCAGGCCGGGTACAGATACGCAGTATTTT

abundance: few
d_gene: TRBD1
v_gene: TRBV18
len: 17
j_gene: TRBJ1-2
CDR3aa: CASSPRQPGQGGYGYTF
CDR3nt: TGTGCCAGCTCACCACGCCAACCGGGACAGGGAGGCTATGGCTACACCTTC

abundance: .
d_gene: .
v_gene: TRBV6-2/TRBV6-3
len: 15
j_gene: TRBJ2-5
CDR3aa: CASSETRVVRWTQYF
CDR3nt: TGTGCCAGCAGCGAGACGAGGGTTGTGAGGTGGACCCAGTACTTC

abundance: few
d_gene: .
v_gene: TRBV15
len: 13
j_gene: TRBJ2-5
CDR3aa: CATSRSGQETQYF
CDR3nt: TGTGCCACCAGCAGGAGCGGCCAAGAGACCCAGTACTTC

abundance: .
d_gene: .
v_gene: TRBV29-1
len: 13
j_gene: TRBJ1-2
CDR3aa: CSVEGDRVKGYTF
CDR3nt: TGCAGCGTTGAAGGGGATCGGGTAAAAGGCTACACCTTC

abundance: few
d_gene: .
v_gene: TRBV5-1
len: 14
j_gene: TRBJ2-2
CDR3aa: CASRIGSNTGELFF
CDR3nt: TGCGCCAGCCGGATTGGCTCAAACACCGGGGAGCTGTTTTTT

abundance: many
d_gene: .
v_gene: TRBV12-3/TRBV12-4
len: 12
j_gene: TRBJ1-5
CDR3aa: CASSFTEPPQHF
CDR3nt: TGTGCCAGCAGTTTCACAGAGCCCCCCCAGCATTTT

abundance: many
d_gene: .
v_gene: TRBV12-3/TRBV12-4
len: 13
j_gene: TRBJ2-1
CDR3aa: CASSLRVYNEQFF
CDR3nt: TGTGCCAGCAGTTTAAGGGTCTACAATGAGCAGTTCTTC

abundance: .
d_gene: .
v_gene: TRBV9
len: 12
j_gene: TRBJ1-1
CDR3aa: CASARGDTEAFF
CDR3nt: TGTGCCAGCGCGCGCGGCGACACTGAAGCTTTCTTT

abundance: .
d_gene: .
v_gene: TRBV7-8
len: 16
j_gene: TRBJ2-1
CDR3aa: CASSLSSGVGYNEQFF
CDR3nt: TGTGCCAGCAGCTTATCCTCGGGAGTCGGCTACAATGAGCAGTTCTTC

abundance: .
d_gene: TRBD2
v_gene: TRBV20-1
len: 16
j_gene: TRBJ2-3
CDR3aa: CSARRLAGTFTDTQYF
CDR3nt: TGCAGTGCTCGGCGACTAGCGGGAACTTTCACAGATACGCAGTATTTT

abundance: .
d_gene: .
v_gene: TRBV28
len: 14
j_gene: TRBJ1-2
CDR3aa: CASSTGPTHYGYTF
CDR3nt: TGTGCCAGCAGTACAGGCCCAACCCACTATGGCTACACCTTC

abundance: .
d_gene: .
v_gene: TRBV9
len: 15
j_gene: TRBJ2-3
CDR3aa: CASSVLEGSTDTQYF
CDR3nt: TGTGCCAGCAGCGTATTAGAAGGGTCGACAGATACGCAGTATTTT

abundance: .
d_gene: .
v_gene: TRBV6-2/TRBV6-3
len: 12
j_gene: TRBJ1-1
CDR3aa: CASSYFPAEAFF
CDR3nt: TGTGCCAGCAGTTACTTCCCAGCTGAAGCTTTCTTT

abundance: .
d_gene: .
v_gene: TRBV12-3/TRBV12-4
len: 15
j_gene: TRBJ1-1
CDR3aa: CASSATGGRVGEAFF
CDR3nt: TGTGCCAGCAGCGCGACGGGGGGCCGTGTCGGTGAGGCTTTCTTT

abundance: many
d_gene: .
v_gene: TRBV29-1
len: 12
j_gene: TRBJ1-1
CDR3aa: CSVRRMNTEAFF
CDR3nt: TGCAGCGTCCGACGGATGAACACTGAAGCTTTCTTT

abundance: .
d_gene: TRBD2
v_gene: TRBV12-3/TRBV12-4
len: 14
j_gene: TRBJ2-1
CDR3aa: CASSISGRAGEQFF
CDR3nt: TGTGCCAGCAGCATTAGCGGGAGGGCCGGTGAGCAGTTCTTC

abundance: .
d_gene: .
v_gene: TRBV7-6
len: 15
j_gene: TRBJ1-3
CDR3aa: CASSLDSHPRNTIYF
CDR3nt: TGTGCCAGCAGCTTAGACAGCCACCCTCGAAACACCATATATTTT

abundance: .
d_gene: TRBD2
v_gene: TRBV18
len: 15
j_gene: TRBJ2-3
CDR3aa: CASSPLAGETDTQYF
CDR3nt: TGTGCCAGCTCACCCCTAGCGGGAGAGACAGATACGCAGTATTTT

abundance: .
d_gene: TRBD1
v_gene: TRBV12-3/TRBV12-4
len: 14
j_gene: TRBJ2-7
CDR3aa: CASKRSGTGREQYF
CDR3nt: TGTGCCAGCAAACGAAGCGGGACAGGGAGGGAGCAGTACTTC

abundance: .
d_gene: .
v_gene: TRBV13
len: 12
j_gene: TRBJ1-2
CDR3aa: CASSARNYGYTF
CDR3nt: TGTGCCAGCAGCGCACGCAACTATGGCTACACCTTC

abundance: .
d_gene: .
v_gene: TRBV6-1
len: 14
j_gene: TRBJ1-3
CDR3aa: CASSGWTPGNTIYF
CDR3nt: TGTGCCAGCAGTGGATGGACGCCTGGAAACACCATATATTTT

abundance: few
d_gene: TRBD2
v_gene: TRBV5-6
len: 15
j_gene: TRBJ2-2
CDR3aa: CASSLVAGVTGELFF
CDR3nt: TGTGCCAGCAGCTTAGTAGCGGGGGTCACCGGGGAGCTGTTTTTT

abundance: few
d_gene: .
v_gene: TRBV14
len: 16
j_gene: TRBJ2-3
CDR3aa: CASSPLGAASTDTQYF
CDR3nt: TGTGCCAGCAGCCCCCTGGGGGCAGCTAGCACAGATACGCAGTATTTT

abundance: .
d_gene: .
v_gene: TRBV6-5
len: 15
j_gene: TRBJ1-1
CDR3aa: CASSYGGRGSTEAFF
CDR3nt: TGTGCCAGCAGTTACGGCGGCAGGGGTTCCACTGAAGCTTTCTTT

abundance: .
d_gene: TRBD2
v_gene: TRBV3-1
len: 15
j_gene: TRBJ2-1
CDR3aa: CASSLAGGGFNEQFF
CDR3nt: TGTGCCAGCAGCCTAGCGGGAGGGGGATTCAATGAGCAGTTCTTC

abundance: few
d_gene: TRBD1
v_gene: TRBV7-6
len: 16
j_gene: TRBJ1-1
CDR3aa: CASSLLQGAANTEAFF
CDR3nt: TGTGCCAGCAGCTTACTACAGGGGGCTGCGAACACTGAAGCTTTCTTT